This is a list of T cell receptor beta chains from one sample in a study of cytomegalovirus exposure and HLA in healthy donors. The method was immunoSEQ multiplex PCR; TCRdb's version includes in-frame clones alone and lacks a portion of them. The sample lists under 150,000 clones; roughly 10% were seen once. Input material: PBMCs. The receptors were gathered from a male donor in good health and CMV-seronegative. CDR3s include the opening cysteine and the closing phenylalanine or tryptophan. A D gene is named only where the DNA matches it firmly. Size is stated for part of the rows, as once, few or many counts, or as a class when the clone is expanded.

>TRBJ1-1|TRBV19|-|TRBD1
TGTGCCAGTATGTCGACAGGGGCAAACAACACTGAAGCTTTCTTT
CASMSTGANNTEAFF
>TRBJ1-4|TRBV9|few|-
TGTGCCAGCAGCGTAGGCGGTTCTAATGAAAAACTGTTTTTT
CASSVGGSNEKLFF
>TRBJ1-1|TRBV27|few|-
TGTGCCAGCAGTATAACGGGGACACGAGCGGCTTTCTTT
CASSITGTRAAFF
>TRBJ2-2|TRBV5-1|few|TRBD2
TGCGCCAGCAGCCCCGAGGTGGGAGGGCCGAACACCGGGGAGCTGTTTTTT
CASSPEVGGPNTGELFF
>TRBJ2-7|TRBV7-2|-|-
TGTGCCAGCAGCTTAGCGGTTGGAGGGGTTGCCTACGAGCAGTACTTC
CASSLAVGGVAYEQYF
>TRBJ2-2|TRBV7-2|few|TRBD2
TGTGCCAGCAGCTTAGATAGCGGGGGGCTCAACACCGGGGAGCTGTTTTTT
CASSLDSGGLNTGELFF
>TRBJ1-1|TRBV7-2|few|-
TGTGCCAGCAGCTCAAGGGGAACCACTGAAGCTTTCTTT
CASSSRGTTEAFF
>TRBJ2-1|TRBV5-1|-|TRBD1
TGCGCCAGCAGCTTGTTGGGACAGGGGTCATACAATGAGCAGTTCTTC
CASSLLGQGSYNEQFF
>TRBJ2-7|TRBV11-2|-|-
TGTGCCAGCAGCTTACCTTCGGGGGGCGGGCCTAGAAACGAGCAGTACTTC
CASSLPSGGGPRNEQYF
>TRBJ1-6|TRBV5-1|-|-
TGCGCCAGCAGCTTGGGAGACGGGGTGAGGTCACCCCTCCACTTT
CASSLGDGVRSPLHF
>TRBJ1-1|TRBV20-1|-|-
TGCAGTGCTCTCGGGGCTGAAGCTTTCTTT
CSALGAEAFF
>TRBJ2-3|TRBV5-1|-|TRBD1
TGCGCCAGCAGCTTGGAGACAGGGGCCGTGCAGTATTTT
CASSLETGAVQYF
>TRBJ2-7|TRBV5-3|few|TRBD2
TGTGCCATCGACCGGGGGGGGAGCCCCTACGAGCAGTACTTC
CAIDRGGSPYEQYF
>TRBJ2-7|TRBV7-2|few|TRBD1
TGTGCCAGCAGCTCGTGGACAGGGACCGAGCAGTACTTC
CASSSWTGTEQYF
>TRBJ1-1|TRBV4-2|few|-
TGTGCCAGCAGCCAAGAAGGGGGAACGGATGAAGCTTTCTTT
CASSQEGGTDEAFF
>TRBJ1-3|TRBV28|few|-
TGTGCCAGCAGTTTATCCCGTGAGTACGCTGGAAACACCATATATTTT
CASSLSREYAGNTIYF
>TRBJ2-2|TRBV7-9|-|-
TGTGCCAGCAGCTTACGAGTACCTAACACCGGGGAGCTGTTTTTT
CASSLRVPNTGELFF
>TRBJ2-7|TRBV7-9|few|TRBD1
TGTGCCAGCAGTCAAACGGGACAGCGATCCTACGAGCAGTACTTC
CASSQTGQRSYEQYF
>TRBJ2-6|TRBV5-5|few|TRBD1
TGTGCCAGCAGCTTGGTAGGACAGGGTTTCTCTGGGGCCAACGTCCTGACTTTC
CASSLVGQGFSGANVLTF
>TRBJ2-5|TRBV9|few|-
-
CASSTSEDLEQYF
>TRBJ2-7|TRBV4-2|-|-
TGTGCCAGCAGCCAAGGTCACACCTACGAGCAGTACTTC
CASSQGHTYEQYF
>TRBJ1-2|TRBV5-6|few|TRBD1
TGTGCCAGCAGCTTAACCTCCGGGACAGAGTATGGCTACACCTTC
CASSLTSGTEYGYTF
>TRBJ1-2|TRBV10-3|few|TRBD1
TGTGCCATCATGTCGGCGGGGACAGGGCACTATGGCTACACCTTC
CAIMSAGTGHYGYTF
>TRBJ2-3|TRBV5-6|-|-
TGTGCCAGCAGCTTGGAGGAGGGGTTAGATACGCAGTATTTT
CASSLEEGLDTQYF
>TRBJ1-4|TRBV20-1|-|-
TGCAGTGTGCAGGGGAATGGACTGTTTTTT
CSVQGNGLFF
>TRBJ2-1|TRBV19|-|TRBD2
TGTGCCAGTAGTGTTAGCGGGGGGGCTTACAATGAGCAGTTCTTC
CASSVSGGAYNEQFF
>TRBJ2-5|TRBV5-4|-|-
TGTGCCAGCAGCTTGGGGGCTCAAGAGACCCAGTACTTC
CASSLGAQETQYF